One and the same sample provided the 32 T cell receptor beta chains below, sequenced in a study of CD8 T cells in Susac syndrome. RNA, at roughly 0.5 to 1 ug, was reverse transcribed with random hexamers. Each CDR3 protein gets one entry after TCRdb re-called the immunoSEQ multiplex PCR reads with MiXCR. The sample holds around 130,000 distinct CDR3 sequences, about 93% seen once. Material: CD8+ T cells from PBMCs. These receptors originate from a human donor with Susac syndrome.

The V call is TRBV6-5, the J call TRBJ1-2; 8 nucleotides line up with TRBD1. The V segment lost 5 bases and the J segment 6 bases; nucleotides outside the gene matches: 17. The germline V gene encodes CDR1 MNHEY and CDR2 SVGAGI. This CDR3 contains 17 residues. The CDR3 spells CASSTRTGRQFSDGYTF. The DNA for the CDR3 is TGTGCCAGCAGTACTCGGACAGGGAGGCAGTTCAGCGATGGCTACACCTTC.

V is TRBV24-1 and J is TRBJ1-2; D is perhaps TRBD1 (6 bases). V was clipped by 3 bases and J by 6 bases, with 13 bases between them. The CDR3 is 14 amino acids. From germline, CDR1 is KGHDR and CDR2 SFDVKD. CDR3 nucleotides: TGTGCCACCAGTGATCGCACCCGGACAGATGGCTACACCTTC. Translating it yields CATSDRTRTDGYTF.

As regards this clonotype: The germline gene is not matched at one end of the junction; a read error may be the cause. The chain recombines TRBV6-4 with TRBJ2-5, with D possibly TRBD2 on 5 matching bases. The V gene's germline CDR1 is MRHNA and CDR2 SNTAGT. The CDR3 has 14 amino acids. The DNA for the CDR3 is TGTGCCAGCAATCGGAGGCCCCCGACGGAGTACGGTGACTTC. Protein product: CASNRRPPTEYGDF.

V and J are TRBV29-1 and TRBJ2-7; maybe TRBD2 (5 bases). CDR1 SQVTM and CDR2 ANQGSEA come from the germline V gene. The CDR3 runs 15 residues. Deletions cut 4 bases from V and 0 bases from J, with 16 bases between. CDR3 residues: CSVVQARTSSYEQYF. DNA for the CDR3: TGCAGCGTTGTTCAGGCTAGAACTAGCTCCTACGAGCAGTACTTC.

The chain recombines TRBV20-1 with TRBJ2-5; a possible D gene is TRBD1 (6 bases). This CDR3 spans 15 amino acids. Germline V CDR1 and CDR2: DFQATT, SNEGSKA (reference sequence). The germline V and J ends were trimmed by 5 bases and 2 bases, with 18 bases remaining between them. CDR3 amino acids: CSAYTGKSPQETQYF. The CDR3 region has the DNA TGCAGTGCTTACACAGGGAAATCCCCTCAAGAGACCCAGTACTTC.

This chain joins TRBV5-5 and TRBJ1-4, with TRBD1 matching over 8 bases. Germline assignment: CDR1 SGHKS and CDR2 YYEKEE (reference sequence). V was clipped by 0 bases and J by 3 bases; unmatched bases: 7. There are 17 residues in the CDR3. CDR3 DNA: TGTGCCAGCAGCTTGGCCGGCCAGGGGGCAGCTAATGAAAAACTGTTTTTT. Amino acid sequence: CASSLAGQGAANEKLFF.

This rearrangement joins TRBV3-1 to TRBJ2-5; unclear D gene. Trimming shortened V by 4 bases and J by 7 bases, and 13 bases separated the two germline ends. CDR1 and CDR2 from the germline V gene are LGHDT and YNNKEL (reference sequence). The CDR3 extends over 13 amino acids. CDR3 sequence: CASSLEESWTQYF. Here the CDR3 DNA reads TGTGCCAGCAGCCTTGAGGAGTCATGGACCCAGTACTTC.

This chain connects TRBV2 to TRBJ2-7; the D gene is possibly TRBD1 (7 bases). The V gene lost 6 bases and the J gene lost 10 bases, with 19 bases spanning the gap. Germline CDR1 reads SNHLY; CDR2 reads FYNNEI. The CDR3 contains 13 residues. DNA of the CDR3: TGTGCCAGCAGGGGGGGACAGCTCCTAGACCAGTACTTC. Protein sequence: CASRGGQLLDQYF.

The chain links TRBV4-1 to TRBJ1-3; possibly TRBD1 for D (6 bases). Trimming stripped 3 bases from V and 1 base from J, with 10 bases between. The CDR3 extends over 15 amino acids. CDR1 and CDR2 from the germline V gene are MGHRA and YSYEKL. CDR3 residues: CASSQLQGSGNTIYF. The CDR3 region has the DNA TGCGCCAGCAGCCAGTTACAGGGATCTGGAAACACCATATATTTT.

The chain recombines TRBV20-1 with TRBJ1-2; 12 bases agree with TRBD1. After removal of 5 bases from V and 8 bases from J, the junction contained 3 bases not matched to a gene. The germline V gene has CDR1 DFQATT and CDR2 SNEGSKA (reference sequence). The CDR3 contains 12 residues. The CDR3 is CSAWDRGLGYTF. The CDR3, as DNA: TGCAGTGCTTGGGACAGGGGGCTGGGCTACACCTTC.

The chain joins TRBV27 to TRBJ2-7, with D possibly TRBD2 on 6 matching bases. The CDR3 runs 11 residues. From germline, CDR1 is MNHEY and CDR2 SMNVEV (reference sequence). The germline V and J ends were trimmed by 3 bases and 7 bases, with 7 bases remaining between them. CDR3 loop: CASSFGGEQYF. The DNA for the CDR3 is TGTGCCAGCAGTTTTGGGGGGGAGCAGTACTTC.

DNA of the CDR3: TGTGCCAGCAGCCGCGATGGGCCAGATACGCAGTATTTT. Protein product: CASSRDGPDTQYF. The gene calls are TRBV7-9 and TRBJ2-3; D gene uncertain. Trimming cost V 5 bases and J 4 bases, with 10 bases left between them. Germline V CDR1 and CDR2: SEHNR, FQNEAQ (reference sequence). The length of the CDR3 is 13 residues.

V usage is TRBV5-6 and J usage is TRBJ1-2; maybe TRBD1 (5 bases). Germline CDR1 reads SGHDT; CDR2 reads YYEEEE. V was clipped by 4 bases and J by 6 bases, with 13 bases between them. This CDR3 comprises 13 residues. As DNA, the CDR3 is TGTGCCAGCAGCGCCGGGGGTTGGGATGGCTACACCTTC. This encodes CASSAGGWDGYTF.

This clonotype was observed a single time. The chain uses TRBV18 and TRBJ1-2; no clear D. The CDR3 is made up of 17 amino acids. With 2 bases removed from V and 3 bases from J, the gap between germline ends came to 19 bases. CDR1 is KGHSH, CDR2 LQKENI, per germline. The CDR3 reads CASSPITGRLSDYGYTF. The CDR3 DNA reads TGTGCCAGCTCACCAATTACCGGGAGGCTCTCCGACTATGGCTACACCTTC.

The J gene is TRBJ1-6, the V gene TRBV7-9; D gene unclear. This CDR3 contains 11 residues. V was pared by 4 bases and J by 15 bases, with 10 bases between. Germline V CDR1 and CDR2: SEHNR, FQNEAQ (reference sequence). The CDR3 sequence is CASSSRMDLHF. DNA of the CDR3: TGTGCCAGCAGCTCGCGGATGGACCTCCACTTT.

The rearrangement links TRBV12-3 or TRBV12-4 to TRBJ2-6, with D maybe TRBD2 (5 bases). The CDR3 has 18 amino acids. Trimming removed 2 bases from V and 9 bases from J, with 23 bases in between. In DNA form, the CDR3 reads TGTGCCAGCAGTTTATCCCTTGGTTACAGAAAGGAGGTCAACGTCCTGACTTTC. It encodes CASSLSLGYRKEVNVLTF.

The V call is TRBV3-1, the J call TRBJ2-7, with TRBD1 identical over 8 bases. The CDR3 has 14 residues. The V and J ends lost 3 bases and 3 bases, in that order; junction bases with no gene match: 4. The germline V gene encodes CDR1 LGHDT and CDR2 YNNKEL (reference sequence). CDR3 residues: CASSHRGLSYEQYF. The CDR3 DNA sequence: TGTGCCAGCAGCCACAGGGGGCTCAGCTACGAGCAGTACTTC.

CDR3 bases: TGTGCCAGCAGTGCCCTAGCGGGGGGTACAGATACGCAGTATTTT. Translating gives CASSALAGGTDTQYF. The chain is built from TRBV6-4 and TRBJ2-3; TRBD2 agrees at 11 bases. The CDR3 sequence is 15 residues long. Germline CDR1 MRHNA, CDR2 SNTAGT. V was clipped by 4 bases and J by 3 bases; unmatched bases: 3.

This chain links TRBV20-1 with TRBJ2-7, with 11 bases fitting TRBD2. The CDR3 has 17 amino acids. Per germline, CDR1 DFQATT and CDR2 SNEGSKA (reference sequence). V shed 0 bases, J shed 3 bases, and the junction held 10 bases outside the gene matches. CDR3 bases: TGCAGTGCTAGAGATGGTAGTAGCGGGGGGGCCGTCTACGAGCAGTACTTC. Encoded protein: CSARDGSSGGAVYEQYF.

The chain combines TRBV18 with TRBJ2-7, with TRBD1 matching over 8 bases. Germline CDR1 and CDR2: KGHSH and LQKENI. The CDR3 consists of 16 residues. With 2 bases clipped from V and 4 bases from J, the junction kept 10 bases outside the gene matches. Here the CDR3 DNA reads TGTGCCAGCTCACCATCGGACAGGGCGTATGAGTACGAGCAGTACTTC. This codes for CASSPSDRAYEYEQYF.

The CDR3 region is CSVPGLYGYTF. In nucleotides, the CDR3 is TGCAGCGTTCCAGGACTCTATGGCTACACCTTC. V usage is TRBV29-1 and J usage is TRBJ1-2; no clear D. Trimming took off 5 bases at V and 4 bases at J, with 8 bases between the two ends. The CDR3 has 11 amino acids. Germline CDR1 reads SQVTM; CDR2 reads ANQGSEA.

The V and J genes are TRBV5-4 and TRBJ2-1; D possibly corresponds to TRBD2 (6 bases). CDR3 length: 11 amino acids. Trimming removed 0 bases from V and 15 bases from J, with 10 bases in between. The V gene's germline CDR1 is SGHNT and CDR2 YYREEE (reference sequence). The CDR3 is CASSLGLETFF. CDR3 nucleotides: TGTGCCAGCAGCTTGGGACTAGAGACGTTCTTC.

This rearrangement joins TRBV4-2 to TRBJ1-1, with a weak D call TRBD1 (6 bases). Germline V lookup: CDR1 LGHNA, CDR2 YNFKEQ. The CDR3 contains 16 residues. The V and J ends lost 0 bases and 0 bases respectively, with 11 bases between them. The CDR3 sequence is CASSQEGAGMNTEAFF. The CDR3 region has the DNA TGTGCCAGCAGCCAAGAGGGGGCAGGGATGAACACTGAAGCTTTCTTT.

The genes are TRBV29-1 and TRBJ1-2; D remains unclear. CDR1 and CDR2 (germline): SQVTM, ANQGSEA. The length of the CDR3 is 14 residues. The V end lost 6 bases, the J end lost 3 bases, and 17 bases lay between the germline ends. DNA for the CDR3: TGCAGCGTGGAGTCGCGGGCAAAGGACTATGGCTACACCTTC. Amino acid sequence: CSVESRAKDYGYTF.

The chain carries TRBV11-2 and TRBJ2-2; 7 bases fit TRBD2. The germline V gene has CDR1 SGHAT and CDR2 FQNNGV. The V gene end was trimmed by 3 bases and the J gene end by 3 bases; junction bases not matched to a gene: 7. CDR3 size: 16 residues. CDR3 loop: CASSFAGEVDTGELFF. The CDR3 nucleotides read TGTGCCAGCAGCTTTGCGGGGGAGGTAGACACCGGGGAGCTGTTTTTT.

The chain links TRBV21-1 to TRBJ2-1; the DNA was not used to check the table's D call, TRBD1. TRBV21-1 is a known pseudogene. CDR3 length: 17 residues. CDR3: CASSLGTVCNSYNEQFF. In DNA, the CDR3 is TGTGCCAGCAGCTTGGGGACAGTCTGTAACTCCTACAATGAGCAGTTCTTC.

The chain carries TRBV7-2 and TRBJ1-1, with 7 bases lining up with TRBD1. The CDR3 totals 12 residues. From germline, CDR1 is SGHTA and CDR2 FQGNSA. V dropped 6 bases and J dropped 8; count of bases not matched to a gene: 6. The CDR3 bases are TGTGCCAGCAGTAAGGGGACAGCGGAAGCTTTCTTT. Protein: CASSKGTAEAFF.

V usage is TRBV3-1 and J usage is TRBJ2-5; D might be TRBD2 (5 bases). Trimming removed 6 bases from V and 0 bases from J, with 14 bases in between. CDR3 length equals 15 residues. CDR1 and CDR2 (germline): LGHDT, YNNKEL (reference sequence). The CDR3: CASSDGAVYQETQYF. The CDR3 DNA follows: TGTGCCAGCAGTGACGGAGCGGTGTACCAAGAGACCCAGTACTTC.

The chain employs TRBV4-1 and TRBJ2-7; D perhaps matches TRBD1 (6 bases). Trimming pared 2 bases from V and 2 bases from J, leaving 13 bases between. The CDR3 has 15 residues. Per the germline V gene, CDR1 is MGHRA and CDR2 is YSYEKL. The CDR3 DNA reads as TGCGCCAGCAGCCAAACAGGGATGGGACCCTACGAGCAGTACTTC. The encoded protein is CASSQTGMGPYEQYF.

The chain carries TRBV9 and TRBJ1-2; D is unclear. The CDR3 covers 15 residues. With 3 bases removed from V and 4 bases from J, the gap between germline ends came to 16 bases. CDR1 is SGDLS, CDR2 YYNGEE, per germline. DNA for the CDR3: TGTGCCAGCAGCGCAAGGGCCGACTACCCCTATGGCTACACCTTC. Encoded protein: CASSARADYPYGYTF.

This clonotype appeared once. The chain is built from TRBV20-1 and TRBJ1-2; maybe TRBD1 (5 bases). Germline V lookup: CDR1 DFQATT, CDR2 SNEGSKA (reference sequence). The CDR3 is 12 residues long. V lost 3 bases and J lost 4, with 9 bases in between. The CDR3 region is CSARSGGYGYTF. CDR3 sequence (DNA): TGCAGTGCTAGGTCTGGGGGCTATGGCTACACCTTC.

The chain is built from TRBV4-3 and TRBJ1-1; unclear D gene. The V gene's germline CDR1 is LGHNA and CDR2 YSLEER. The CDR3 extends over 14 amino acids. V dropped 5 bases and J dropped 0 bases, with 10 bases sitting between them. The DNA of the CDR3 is TGCGCCAGCAGCTTACGTCTATTGAACACTGAAGCTTTCTTT. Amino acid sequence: CASSLRLLNTEAFF.